The clone carrying this T cell receptor (beta chain) was observed at least ten times. This specimen comes from a study of response to subunit inactivated influenza vaccine. Each CDR3 protein gets one entry after TCRdb re-called the RT-PCR reads with MiXCR. The sample consists of more than 700,000 distinct CDR3 sequences, over 20% of them appearing once. The clonotype originates from a man aged 50 to 59 who received an inactivated influenza vaccine. The sample in question was PBMCs from blood, obtained approximately 5 days after vaccination.

CDR3 in amino acids: CSVAMSGGANNEQFF. As DNA, the CDR3 is TGCAGCGTTGCGATGAGCGGGGGGGCCAACAATGAGCAGTTCTTC. V gene TRBV29-1 combines with J gene TRBJ2-1, with 10 positions matching TRBD2. The CDR3 is 15 amino acids. Per germline, CDR1 SQVTM and CDR2 ANQGSEA. V was pared by 4 bases and J by 5 bases, with 8 bases of the junction left unmatched.